These 8 T cell receptor beta chains share one sample of origin, sequenced in a study of shared clonotypes between healthy human individuals. Clones were sequenced by immunoSEQ multiplex PCR, and TCRdb holds only the in-frame ones, with some missing. The sample lists approximately 2,000,000 clones, around 92% occurring once. The sequenced sample was naive CD4+ T cells from PBMCs. Indicated subset: CD45RA+ positively selected. The receptors originated from a man between 18 and 29 years old in good health. Some clones in this sample may be carry-over from other donors' samples.

This chain connects TRBV5-6 to TRBJ2-7; 9 bases fit TRBD2. After removal of 1 base from V and 3 bases from J, the junction contained 11 bases not matched to a gene. The CDR3 is made up of 17 amino acids. CDR1 is SGHDT, CDR2 YYEEEE, per germline. The CDR3 nucleotides read TGTGCCAGCAGCTTGATGGGACTAGCCTTTCTACACTACGAGCAGTACTTC. Protein sequence: CASSLMGLAFLHYEQYF.

The CDR3 spells CASSPGTSGTNEQFF. The CDR3 region has the DNA TGTGCCAGCAGCCCTGGGACTAGCGGGACCAATGAGCAGTTCTTC. The chain carries TRBV7-9 and TRBJ2-1; 13 nucleotides agree with TRBD2. V gave up 5 bases and J gave up 6 bases; unmatched junction bases: 4. CDR1 is SEHNR and CDR2 is FQNEAQ in the germline V gene (reference sequence). CDR3 length: 15 residues. Complete variable domain (other parts from reference TRBV7-9 and TRBJ2-1): DTGVSQNPRHKITKRGQNVTFRCDPISEHNRLYWYRQTLGQGPEFLTYFQNEAQLEKSRLLSDRFSAERPKGSFSTLEIQRTEQGDSAMYLCASSPGTSGTNEQFFGPGTRLTVL.

V usage is TRBV11-2 and J usage is TRBJ1-4, with D maybe TRBD1 (6 bases). V lost 5 bases to trimming and J lost 7 bases, with 20 bases between them. The CDR3 has 16 amino acids. The germline CDR1 and CDR2 sequences are SGHAT and FQNNGV. The CDR3 DNA reads as TGTGCCAGCAGCCTATCGGTCAGGGGTATTGGTGAAAAACTGTTTTTT. It is translated as CASSLSVRGIGEKLFF. Complete variable domain (other parts from reference TRBV11-2 and TRBJ1-4): EAGVAQSPRYKIIEKRQSVAFWCNPISGHATLYWYQQILGQGPKLLIQFQNNGVVDDSQLPKDRFSAERLKGVDSTLKIQPAKLEDSAVYLCASSLSVRGIGEKLFFGSGTQLSVL.

Remarks on this clone: The same CDR3 can be traced to other DNA sequences in this sample. The chain links TRBV14 to TRBJ2-5; D uncertain. Germline V gene data show CDR1 as SGHDN and CDR2 as FVKESK. The CDR3 consists of 13 residues. With 1 base removed from V and 5 bases from J, the gap between germline ends came to 8 bases. The CDR3 reads CASSQGIRETQYF. The CDR3 DNA is TGTGCCAGCAGCCAAGGGATTCGGGAGACCCAGTACTTC.

The chain employs TRBV18 and TRBJ1-6; no reliable D call. The CDR3 contains 14 residues. V was pared by 2 bases and J by 8 bases, with 10 bases between. Germline assignment: CDR1 KGHSH and CDR2 LQKENI. DNA for the CDR3: TGTGCCAGCTCACCAATGAGTCCCGATTCACCCCTCCACTTT. Protein: CASSPMSPDSPLHF.

Details on this clone: Other DNA sequences from this sample encode an identical CDR3 as well. The CDR3 DNA reads as TGCGCCAGCAGCCTCGGACAGGGGAGGCAAGAGACCCAGTACTTC. Translated, it gives CASSLGQGRQETQYF. The gene calls are TRBV5-1 and TRBJ2-5, with 9 nucleotides matching TRBD1. The length of the CDR3 is 15 residues. CDR1 is SGHRS and CDR2 is YFSETQ in the germline V gene. V shed 4 bases, J shed 2 bases, and the junction held 6 bases outside the gene matches.

CDR3 nucleotide sequence: TGTGCCAGACGCCTAGCGGGGGACTACAATGAGCAGTTCTTC. It encodes CARRLAGDYNEQFF. The J gene is TRBJ2-1, the V gene TRBV30; TRBD2 matches 10 bases. CDR1 and CDR2 from the germline V gene are GTSNPN and SVGIG (reference sequence). The CDR3 spans 14 residues. Germline trimming cut 8 bases from V and 3 bases from J; bases unmatched to any gene: 7.

V gene TRBV11-2 combines with J gene TRBJ2-7; TRBD1 or TRBD2 may be the D gene (6 bases each). The germline V gene has CDR1 SGHAT and CDR2 FQNNGV. Trimming shortened V by 5 bases and J by 5 bases, and 19 bases separated the two germline ends. The CDR3 is 15 residues long. CDR3 protein: CASSRVGGLLDEQYF. CDR3 bases: TGTGCCAGCAGCCGAGTGGGGGGCCTTCTGGACGAGCAGTACTTC.